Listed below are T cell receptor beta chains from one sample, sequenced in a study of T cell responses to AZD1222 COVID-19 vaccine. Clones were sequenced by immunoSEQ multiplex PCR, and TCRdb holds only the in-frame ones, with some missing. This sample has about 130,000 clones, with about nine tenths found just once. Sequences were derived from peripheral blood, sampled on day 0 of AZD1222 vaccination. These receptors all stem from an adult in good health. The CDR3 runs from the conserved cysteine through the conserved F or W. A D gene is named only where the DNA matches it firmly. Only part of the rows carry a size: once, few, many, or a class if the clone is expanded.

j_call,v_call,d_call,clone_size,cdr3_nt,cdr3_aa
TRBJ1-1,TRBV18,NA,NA,TGTGCCAGCTCACCACCGGCGGCCACTGAAGCTTTCTTT,CASSPPAATEAFF
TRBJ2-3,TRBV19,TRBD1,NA,TGTGCCAGTAGTACACCCGGGACAGGGGTCACAGATACGCAGTATTTT,CASSTPGTGVTDTQYF
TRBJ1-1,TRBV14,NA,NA,TGTGCCAGCAGCGGTCAAATTAACACTGAAGCTTTCTTT,CASSGQINTEAFF
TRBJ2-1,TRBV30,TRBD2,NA,TGTGCCTGGATTTTAGCGGGGAACTCCTACAATGAGCAGTTCTTC,CAWILAGNSYNEQFF
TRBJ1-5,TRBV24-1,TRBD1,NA,TGTGCCACCAGTGACGACACAGGGGGTAACCAGCCCCAGCATTTT,CATSDDTGGNQPQHF
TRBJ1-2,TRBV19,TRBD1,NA,TGTGCCAGTAGTATCCAGGGGGGTCTTGACTATGGCTACACCTTC,CASSIQGGLDYGYTF
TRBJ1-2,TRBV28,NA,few,TGTGCCAGCAGTGGCAGGCGCGGCTACACCTTC,CASSGRRGYTF
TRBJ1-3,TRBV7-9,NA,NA,TGTGCCAGCAGCCAGGAGGGGGTAAACACCATATATTTT,CASSQEGVNTIYF
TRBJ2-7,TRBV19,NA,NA,TGTGCCAGTAGTCTGACCGCGAGCTCCTACGAGCAGTACTTC,CASSLTASSYEQYF
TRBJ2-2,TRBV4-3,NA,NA,TGCGCCAGCAGCCAATACACCGGGGAGCTGTTTTTT,CASSQYTGELFF